This entry features one T cell receptor (beta chain) sequence. Its matching antigen is unknown. The CDR3 covers 14 residues. CDR1 is SQVTM and CDR2 is ANQGSEA in the germline V gene. V gave up 6 bases and J gave up 0 bases; unmatched junction bases: 3. Amplification used 60 Vbeta primers and 13 Jbeta primers. Per the original data handling: A follow-up analysis tallied around 80 million unique TCR beta chains, 9 million to 11 million shared. Libraries were prepared by immunoSEQ multiplex PCR; TCRdb keeps only in-frame clonotypes and omits some of them. The V and J calls and the clone size are those of that table, but D and trimming were determined from the DNA. In the table there are 160,000 or so clones, around 81% of which are singletons. The sample originates from a study of cytomegalovirus exposure and HLA in healthy donors. Overall study results and limits: Cytomegalovirus association was assigned to about 150 TCR beta chains.

This receptor was identified in a man aged 35-49 years in good health and CMV-seronegative. Sequenced input: PBMCs. The chain has TRBV29-1 and TRBJ2-3, with 10 bases lining up with TRBD1. The CDR3 DNA sequence: TGCAGCGTCCGACAGGGGGCCAGCACAGATACGCAGTATTTT. It codes for CSVRQGASTDTQYF.